This passage covers 23 T cell receptor beta chains from one sample sequenced in a study of shared clonotypes between healthy human individuals. Sequencing was performed with immunoSEQ multiplex PCR; in TCRdb, only in-frame clones are kept and a portion is missing. This sample carries around 1.5 million clones, 95% to 99% of them seen once, and the ten largest clones take 0.4% to 0.55%. The specimen sequenced was naive CD4+ T cells sorted from blood. Subset specified: CD45RA+ positively selected. Every receptor here comes from a man aged 25-40 years in good health.

The DNA of the CDR3 is TGTGCCAGCAGCTTGGCGTTGGGTCTAGCGGGCCCACTAGCCAAAAACATTCAGTACTTC. It specifies CASSLALGLAGPLAKNIQYF. The J gene is TRBJ2-4, the V gene TRBV5-8, with 8 positions matching TRBD2. V shed 0 bases and J 0 bases; nucleotides not matched to a gene: 14. In germline, CDR1 is SGHTS, CDR2 YDEGEE. The CDR3 covers 20 residues.

The genes are TRBV4-1 and TRBJ2-1; possibly TRBD2 for D (6 bases). The CDR3 is 17 residues long. V gave up 1 base and J gave up 5 bases, with 18 bases separating them. Germline loops: CDR1 MGHRA, CDR2 YSYEKL. DNA for the CDR3: TGCGCCAGCAGCCAAGCTCCCCGGAGGGGTATGGACAATGAGCAGTTCTTC. Residues: CASSQAPRRGMDNEQFF.

Notes on this clone: This sample also contains other DNA sequences that code for the same CDR3. This chain connects TRBV28 to TRBJ2-5; 8 bases are shared with TRBD2. The ends lost 5 bases at V and 5 bases at J; junction bases unmatched: 4. The CDR3 loop spans 13 amino acids. Per germline, CDR1 MDHEN and CDR2 SYDVKM. The CDR3 spells CASSQPGGETQYF. CDR3 nucleotide sequence: TGTGCCAGCAGTCAGCCGGGAGGGGAGACCCAGTACTTC.

The rearrangement uses TRBV6-5 and TRBJ1-2; a possible D gene is TRBD1 (5 bases). CDR3 length equals 13 residues. The V end was cut by 8 bases, the J end by 8 bases, with 18 bases between. The germline V gene encodes CDR1 MNHEY and CDR2 SVGAGI. CDR3: CASADSGPGGYTF. In nucleotides, the CDR3 is TGTGCCAGCGCTGACAGCGGACCCGGGGGCTACACCTTC.

This chain connects TRBV2 to TRBJ2-7; tentatively, D is TRBD1 (5 bases). V was pared by 6 bases and J by 4 bases, with 10 bases between. This CDR3 is 12 amino acids long. Germline V gene data show CDR1 as SNHLY and CDR2 as FYNNEI. The CDR3 here is CASRTDEYEQYF. CDR3 DNA sequence: TGTGCCAGCAGGACAGATGAATACGAGCAGTACTTC. Drawing the rest from reference TRBV2 and TRBJ2-7, the complete variable domain is EPEVTQTPSHQVTQMGQEVILRCVPISNHLYFYWYRQILGQKVEFLVSFYNNEISEKSEIFDDQFSVERPDGSNFTLKIRSTKLEDSAMYFCASRTDEYEQYFGPGTRLTVT.

V usage is TRBV18 and J usage is TRBJ2-1; the D gene is possibly TRBD1 (5 bases). This CDR3 contains 16 residues. The germline gives CDR1 KGHSH, CDR2 LQKENI. V lost 2 bases to trimming and J lost 0 bases, with 11 bases between them. This chain's CDR3 is CASSPKTASSYNEQFF. CDR3 nucleotide sequence: TGTGCCAGCTCACCAAAGACAGCTAGCTCCTACAATGAGCAGTTCTTC.

This sequence joins TRBV5-4 and TRBJ2-7, with 7 bases matching TRBD1. The ends lost 4 bases at V and 1 base at J; junction bases unmatched: 8. Germline V CDR1 and CDR2: SGHNT, YYREEE (reference sequence). This CDR3 spans 15 amino acids. CDR3 sequence (DNA): TGTGCCAGCAGCCAAAAGACAGGGAGATCCTACGAGCAGTACTTC. The encoded protein is CASSQKTGRSYEQYF.

The chain uses TRBV18 and TRBJ2-3; D is ambiguous. With 3 bases removed from V and 3 bases from J, the gap between germline ends came to 16 bases. The CDR3 has 16 amino acids. Looked up from germline, CDR1 is KGHSH and CDR2 is LQKENI. CDR3 region: CASSPLIKQVTDTQYF. In DNA form, the CDR3 reads TGTGCCAGCTCACCCCTGATAAAACAAGTAACAGATACGCAGTATTTT.

The chain combines TRBV23-1 with TRBJ2-2, with D maybe TRBD2 (6 bases). TRBV23-1 is marked as an open reading frame, function uncertain. V lost 2 bases, J lost 6 bases, and 22 bases lay in between. The CDR3 length is 18 residues. The CDR3, as DNA: TGCGCCAGCAGTCAACCCAATAGTGGAGCGGGCTTAGCCGGGGAGCTGTTTTTT. Amino acid sequence: CASSQPNSGAGLAGELFF.

This clone was detected only once. The chain uses TRBV7-8 and TRBJ2-2, with D perhaps given as TRBD1 or TRBD2 (5 bases each). Looked up from germline, CDR1 is SGHVS and CDR2 is FQNEAQ. The CDR3 covers 19 residues. V lost 3 bases, J lost 3 bases, and 23 bases lay in between. The CDR3 here is CASSLRTKPGPIDTGELFF. The CDR3 nucleotides are TGTGCCAGCAGCTTGAGAACCAAACCGGGACCCATTGACACCGGGGAGCTGTTTTTT. Looking up the rest from reference TRBV7-8 and TRBJ2-2 gives the full variable domain: GAGVSQSPRYKVAKRGQDVALRCDPISGHVSLFWYQQALGQGPEFLTYFQNEAQLDKSGLPSDRFFAERPEGSVSTLKIQRTQQEDSAVYLCASSLRTKPGPIDTGELFFGEGSRLTVL.

This clone was observed a single time. This sequence joins TRBV30 and TRBJ2-2; 12 positions match TRBD1. This CDR3 region has 16 residues. Trimming removed 1 base from V and 4 bases from J; junction bases left unmatched: 4. Germline-derived CDR1 and CDR2 are GTSNPN and SVGIG (reference sequence). CDR3 residues: CAWSGDRGHSTGELFF. As DNA, the CDR3 is TGTGCCTGGAGTGGGGACAGGGGGCATAGCACCGGGGAGCTGTTTTTT.

This sequence joins TRBV10-1 and TRBJ2-7; a possible D gene is TRBD1 (5 bases). Germline CDR1 reads WNHNN; CDR2 reads SYGVQD (reference sequence). The V gene lost 2 bases and the J gene lost 7 bases, with 9 bases spanning the gap. This CDR3 is built from 12 residues. CDR3 bases: TGCGCCAGCAGTGAGAACGCAGGGGAGCAGTACTTC. Encoded protein: CASSENAGEQYF.

The chain uses TRBV28 and TRBJ2-3; no clear D gene. Germline CDR1 is MDHEN and CDR2 is SYDVKM. This CDR3 comprises 14 residues. V lost 5 bases to trimming and J lost 7 bases, with 16 bases between them. The CDR3 loop reads CASSTWRIWYTQYF. The CDR3 nucleotides are TGTGCCAGCAGTACTTGGAGAATTTGGTATACGCAGTATTTT.

To note about this clone: In the same sample, other DNA sequences code for this CDR3. The V call is TRBV18, the J call TRBJ2-5; unclear D gene. The CDR3 consists of 14 residues. Germline V CDR1 and CDR2: KGHSH, LQKENI. The germline V and J ends were trimmed by 3 bases and 1 base, with 9 bases remaining between them. The CDR3 sequence: CASSPPASQETQYF. As DNA, the CDR3 is TGTGCCAGCTCACCCCCGGCGAGCCAAGAGACCCAGTACTTC.

This rearrangement joins TRBV7-8 to TRBJ2-7, with 10 bases matching TRBD2. The trim removed 5 bases at V and 3 bases at J, leaving 7 bases unmatched. CDR3 length: 15 amino acids. Germline CDR1 and CDR2: SGHVS and FQNEAQ. CDR3 loop: CASSPSAGGGYEQYF. As DNA, the CDR3 is TGTGCCAGCAGCCCCTCAGCGGGGGGGGGCTACGAGCAGTACTTC.

This clone was counted only a few times. The genes are TRBV9 and TRBJ2-5; TRBD2 is a possible D gene (5 bases). CDR3 length: 13 amino acids. Trimming removed 0 bases from V and 3 bases from J, with 6 bases in between. The germline CDR1 and CDR2 sequences are SGDLS and YYNGEE. In nucleotides, the CDR3 is TGTGCCAGCAGCGTAGACGGGAAAGAGACCCAGTACTTC. This codes for CASSVDGKETQYF.

The chain joins TRBV7-2 to TRBJ2-5, with 12 bases that match TRBD2. V dropped 5 bases and J dropped 5; count of bases not matched to a gene: 12. Germline-derived CDR1 and CDR2 are SGHTA and FQGNSA. The CDR3 length is 17 residues. CDR3 coding DNA: TGTGCCAGCAGCCAAGGGCTAGCGGGAGGGCCCTTCGAGACCCAGTACTTC. This sequence encodes CASSQGLAGGPFETQYF. The whole variable domain, remainder taken from reference TRBV7-2 and TRBJ2-5, is GAGVSQSPSNKVTEKGKDVELRCDPISGHTALYWYRQSLGQGLEFLIYFQGNSAPDKSGLPSDRFSAERTGGSVSTLTIQRTQQEDSAVYLCASSQGLAGGPFETQYFGPGTRLLVL.

For the CDR3, the DNA is TGTGCCAGCAGTGCCCGAAGGGGGGCAACAGGGTGGCTAAATGAAAAACTGTTTTTT. It is translated as CASSARRGATGWLNEKLFF. The chain links TRBV6-1 to TRBJ1-4; D may be TRBD1 (6 bases). Deletions cut 4 bases from V and 5 bases from J, with 26 bases between. This CDR3 contains 19 residues. Germline CDR1 and CDR2: MNHNS and SASEGT.

V and J are TRBV7-9 and TRBJ2-7; D unresolved. This CDR3 has 14 amino acids. Germline-derived CDR1 and CDR2 are SEHNR and FQNEAQ (reference sequence). With 2 bases removed from V and 1 base from J, the gap between germline ends came to 9 bases. The CDR3, as DNA: TGTGCCAGCAGCTTATTCCCAAATTCCTACGAGCAGTACTTC. Translation gives CASSLFPNSYEQYF.

The chain joins TRBV7-2 to TRBJ2-1; D unclear. The germline V gene encodes CDR1 SGHTA and CDR2 FQGNSA. Trimming removed 1 base from V and 10 bases from J, with 14 bases in between. This CDR3 is built from 14 residues. The CDR3 loop reads CASSLEGWSIEQFF. For the CDR3, the DNA is TGTGCCAGCAGCTTAGAAGGCTGGAGCATCGAGCAGTTCTTC.

The CDR3 sequence: CASSFTARVEQYF. The CDR3 bases are TGTGCCAGCAGTTTTACGGCCCGGGTGGAGCAGTACTTC. V usage is TRBV28 and J usage is TRBJ2-7; D remains unclear. The germline V and J ends were trimmed by 3 bases and 7 bases, with 13 bases remaining between them. The CDR3 is 13 residues long. CDR1 is MDHEN, CDR2 SYDVKM, per germline.

This chain connects TRBV29-1 to TRBJ2-1; unclear D gene. V was clipped by 5 bases and J by 0 bases, with 11 bases between them. Germline V CDR1 and CDR2: SQVTM, ANQGSEA. The CDR3 extends over 14 amino acids. The CDR3, as DNA: TGCAGCGTTCCTTCACCGAGCTCCTACAATGAGCAGTTCTTC. This sequence encodes CSVPSPSSYNEQFF.

The chain recombines TRBV10-3 with TRBJ2-3, with 14 bases that match TRBD2. CDR1 ENHRY and CDR2 SYGVKD come from the germline V gene. V shed 10 bases, J shed 2 bases, and the junction held 2 bases outside the gene matches. There are 14 residues in the CDR3. The CDR3: CATTSGRDTDTQYF. The CDR3 coding sequence is TGTGCCACGACTAGCGGGAGGGACACAGATACGCAGTATTTT.